The 3 T cell receptor beta chains below all came from one sample that was sequenced in a study of blood T cell repertoires in COVID-19. Assay used: immunoSEQ multiplex PCR; TCRdb lists only in-frame clones, some missing. The table has 380,000 or so clones, approximately 90% seen once. Sequencing was done on a sample of PBMCs or T cells enriched from blood (not recorded which). Source of these receptors: a woman between 25 and 40 years old with acute COVID-19.

The chain links TRBV7-9 to TRBJ2-1; 7 positions agree with TRBD2. This CDR3 has 15 residues. The V and J ends lost 2 bases and 4 bases, in that order; junction bases with no gene match: 5. Germline-derived CDR1 and CDR2 are SEHNR and FQNEAQ (reference sequence). CDR3 DNA sequence: TGTGCCAGCAGCTTAACGGGGGAGGGGTACAATGAGCAGTTCTTC. Amino acids: CASSLTGEGYNEQFF.

The chain recombines TRBV6-5 with TRBJ2-5; no definite D call. The CDR3 contains 14 residues. With 0 bases removed from V and 5 bases from J, the gap between germline ends came to 10 bases. From germline, CDR1 is MNHEY and CDR2 SVGAGI. The chain's CDR3 is CASSYSILGETQYF. In DNA, the CDR3 is TGTGCCAGCAGTTACTCGATACTCGGGGAGACCCAGTACTTC.

This chain joins TRBV7-9 and TRBJ2-1; 9 bases map to TRBD1. The CDR3 covers 15 residues. The V segment lost 4 bases and the J segment 4 bases; nucleotides outside the gene matches: 5. Germline V gene data show CDR1 as SEHNR and CDR2 as FQNEAQ (reference sequence). CDR3 sequence: CASSSGQGGYNEQFF. In nucleotides, the CDR3 is TGTGCCAGCAGCTCGGGACAGGGAGGGTACAATGAGCAGTTCTTC.